The rows below give T cell receptor beta chains drawn from one sample of a study of T cell responses to AZD1222 COVID-19 vaccine. Sequencing used immunoSEQ multiplex PCR; TCRdb keeps in-frame clones, though not all of them. The data hold fewer than 110,000 clones, with 75% to 95% observed a single time. The material sequenced was peripheral blood, taken 28 days after the second AZD1222 dose. The receptors originated from an adult who received the AZD1222 COVID-19 vaccine. Each CDR3 is given with its conserved first and last residue. A D gene is named only where the DNA matches it firmly. Size is stated for part of the rows, as once, few or many counts, or as a class when the clone is expanded.

d_gene	v_gene	abundance	j_gene	CDR3nt	CDR3aa
.	TRBV7-2	.	TRBJ1-5	TGTGCCAGCAGCTCGCGGACGGGGGTCGAGAAGCAGCCCCAGCATTTT	CASSSRTGVEKQPQHF
TRBD1	TRBV29-1	.	TRBJ1-5	TGCAGCGTCCGGACAGGGTGGAATCAGCCCCAGCATTTT	CSVRTGWNQPQHF
TRBD1	TRBV19	.	TRBJ1-4	TGTGCCAGTAGCCCTCGGGACAGGGGGAAAGGTGAAAAACTGTTTTTT	CASSPRDRGKGEKLFF
TRBD2	TRBV6-5	once	TRBJ2-7	TGTGCCAGCAGGGACGGGAGGGCATACGAGCAGTACTTC	CASRDGRAYEQYF
.	TRBV6-5	.	TRBJ2-3	TGTGCCAGCAGTTACCTCTTGGGCGGGGATACGCAGTATTTT	CASSYLLGGDTQYF
TRBD1	TRBV28	.	TRBJ1-5	TGTGCCAGCACTTTACAGGGGGCAGGCAATCAGCCCCAGCATTTT	CASTLQGAGNQPQHF
.	TRBV29-1	.	TRBJ1-3	TGCAGCGCCCGGACCTCTGGAAACACCATATATTTT	CSARTSGNTIYF
.	TRBV30	.	TRBJ2-7	TGTGCCTCAAGGACGGATCCTTCCTACGAGCAGTACTTC	CASRTDPSYEQYF
.	TRBV5-6	.	TRBJ1-3	TGTGCCAGCAGCTTAGATGCTGGAAACACCATATATTTT	CASSLDAGNTIYF
TRBD1	TRBV5-6	.	TRBJ2-5	TGTGCCAGCAGCGTTGGAAACAGGGGAGAGACCCAGTACTTC	CASSVGNRGETQYF
TRBD1	TRBV7-9	.	TRBJ1-1	TGTGCCAGCAGCTCCAGACAGGGGGCGGGTACTGAAGCTTTCTTT	CASSSRQGAGTEAFF
.	TRBV29-1	.	TRBJ1-2	TGCAGCGTTGGGGACTCAAACAAGCAAGCACTATTTGCCTACACCTTC	CSVGDSNKQALFAYTF
.	TRBV7-2	once	TRBJ1-5	TGTGCCAGCAGCTTTATAGGGGGAGGACAGCCCCAGCATTTT	CASSFIGGGQPQHF
TRBD1	TRBV11-2	.	TRBJ1-5	TGTGCCAGCAGCTTAAGGACAGGGGCGAATCAGCCCCAGCATTTT	CASSLRTGANQPQHF
.	TRBV30	.	TRBJ1-3	TGTGCCTGGATACCCCCAAGCTCTGGAAACACCATATATTTT	CAWIPPSSGNTIYF
.	TRBV5-1	.	TRBJ2-2	TGCGCCAGCAGCTTGGACAGGACAGAGAACACCGGGGAGCTGTTTTTT	CASSLDRTENTGELFF
.	TRBV25-1	.	TRBJ1-5	TGTGCCAGCAGTGATCAGGCGGGGATTCACCAGCCCCAGCATTTT	CASSDQAGIHQPQHF
.	TRBV5-1	.	TRBJ1-3	TGCGCCAGCAGCTTGGGCGACAGGTCCTCTGGAAACACCATATATTTT	CASSLGDRSSGNTIYF
TRBD1	TRBV19	.	TRBJ1-1	TGTGCCAGTGGCCGGGACAGGAACCCGAACACTGAAGCTTTCTTT	CASGRDRNPNTEAFF
.	TRBV28	.	TRBJ1-1	TGTGCCAGCAGCCTCGCGGGGAGGGCGGGCACTGAAGCTTTCTTT	CASSLAGRAGTEAFF